The next 20 T cell receptor beta chains were all read from a single sample in a study of T cell responses to AZD1222 COVID-19 vaccine. This table comes from immunoSEQ multiplex PCR, and its TCRdb copy is limited to in-frame clones, with some not included. The profile shows about 110,000 clones, approximately 89% of them singletons. The sequencing used peripheral blood, collected on day 0 of MenACWY control vaccination. These TCRs come from an adult in good health.

The chain combines TRBV6-5 with TRBJ1-3; maybe TRBD1 (5 bases). Trimming cost V 6 bases and J 0 bases, with 9 bases left between them. The germline V gene has CDR1 MNHEY and CDR2 SVGAGI. CDR3 length: 14 residues. The CDR3 DNA sequence: TGTGCCAGCAGCCCGGGACGCTCTGGAAACACCATATATTTT. It yields the protein CASSPGRSGNTIYF.

The V and J genes are TRBV7-2 and TRBJ1-5; the D is unclear. CDR3 length: 14 residues. V lost 2 bases, J lost 6 bases, and 11 bases lay in between. Per the germline V gene, CDR1 is SGHTA and CDR2 is FQGNSA. CDR3 amino acids: CASSLSGLTQPQHF. The CDR3, as DNA: TGTGCCAGCAGCTTATCGGGCCTAACTCAGCCCCAGCATTTT.

The V and J genes are TRBV7-2 and TRBJ1-1; the match to TRBD1 covers 8 bases. There are 15 residues in the CDR3. Germline-derived CDR1 and CDR2 are SGHTA and FQGNSA. V shed 4 bases, J shed 5 bases, and the junction held 9 bases outside the gene matches. The CDR3 here is CASSSQGALGTEAFF. In DNA, the CDR3 is TGTGCCAGCAGCTCCCAGGGGGCGCTGGGAACTGAAGCTTTCTTT. Full variable domain (missing parts from reference TRBV7-2 and TRBJ1-1): GAGVSQSPSNKVTEKGKDVELRCDPISGHTALYWYRQSLGQGLEFLIYFQGNSAPDKSGLPSDRFSAERTGGSVSTLTIQRTQQEDSAVYLCASSSQGALGTEAFFGQGTRLTVV.

The chain joins TRBV5-1 to TRBJ1-2, with unresolved D. V lost 0 bases and J lost 8, with 11 bases in between. Germline CDR1 is SGHRS and CDR2 is YFSETQ. The CDR3 length is 13 residues. CDR3 sequence reads: CASSLGNIGGYTF. CDR3 DNA: TGCGCCAGCAGCTTGGGGAACATTGGCGGCTACACCTTC.

The CDR3 DNA reads TGTGCCAGCAGTTTCGGGTCAGCGCAGATAAATCCGATTTACGAGCAGTACTTC. Protein sequence: CASSFGSAQINPIYEQYF. This sequence joins TRBV28 and TRBJ2-7; D not resolved. Germline V CDR1 and CDR2: MDHEN, SYDVKM. The CDR3 sequence is 18 residues long. The ends were cut back, 3 bases at V and 4 bases at J, with 25 bases in the middle.

V is TRBV28 and J is TRBJ1-3; D remains unclear. Trimming stripped 1 base from V and 0 bases from J, with 16 bases between. Germline lookup yields CDR1 MDHEN and CDR2 SYDVKM. The CDR3 length is 18 residues. The CDR3 bases are TGTGCCAGCAGTTTATTTTGGGCAAGGCGTAACTCTGGAAACACCATATATTTT. It specifies CASSLFWARRNSGNTIYF.

The chain couples TRBV27 to TRBJ1-6; D is undetermined. Trimming shortened V by 3 bases and J by 0 bases, and 12 bases separated the two germline ends. CDR3 length equals 17 residues. Germline V gives CDR1 MNHEY, CDR2 SMNVEV (reference sequence). The CDR3: CASSFRAGSSYNSPLHF. Here the CDR3 DNA reads TGTGCCAGCAGTTTTAGGGCAGGAAGCTCCTATAATTCACCCCTCCACTTT.

This clone occurred once. The CDR3 here is CAILRDTAYEQYF. CDR3 nucleotide sequence: TGTGCCATCCTCCGGGACACCGCCTACGAGCAGTACTTC. J is TRBJ2-7 and V is TRBV6-5; possibly TRBD1 for D (6 bases). Trimming stripped 10 bases from V and 2 bases from J, with 15 bases between. CDR1 MNHEY and CDR2 SVGAGI come from the germline V gene. The CDR3 length is 13 residues.

The gene calls are TRBV7-2 and TRBJ1-2, with D tentatively TRBD1 (6 bases). The germline V gene has CDR1 SGHTA and CDR2 FQGNSA. Trimming removed 1 base from V and 4 bases from J, with 13 bases in between. The CDR3 runs 15 residues. The CDR3 region is CASSLVGAGSYGYTF. The CDR3 DNA follows: TGTGCCAGCAGCTTAGTGGGGGCGGGAAGCTATGGCTACACCTTC.

This chain connects TRBV27 to TRBJ1-6; D gene unclear. Deletions cut 6 bases from V and 0 bases from J, with 12 bases between. The germline gives CDR1 MNHEY, CDR2 SMNVEV (reference sequence). The CDR3 runs to 16 residues. CDR3 nucleotide sequence: TGTGCCAGCAGGGATATGGGGAGCTCCTATAATTCACCCCTCCACTTT. Amino acids: CASRDMGSSYNSPLHF.

This clone was recorded once. The chain joins TRBV4-3 to TRBJ2-3; D unclear. CDR3 size: 15 residues. The V gene lost 1 base and the J gene lost 1 base, with 9 bases spanning the gap. Germline values: CDR1 LGHNA, CDR2 YSLEER. The CDR3 DNA reads as TGCGCCAGCAGCCAAGTCGGAACCGGCACAGATACGCAGTATTTT. Amino acid sequence: CASSQVGTGTDTQYF.

The genes are TRBV7-6 and TRBJ1-2; D might be TRBD1 (5 bases). V lost 1 base and J lost 0, with 9 bases in between. This CDR3 has 15 amino acids. CDR1 SGHVS and CDR2 FNYEAQ come from the germline V gene. CDR3 sequence reads: CASSLGQNSNYGYTF. The CDR3 DNA reads as TGTGCCAGCAGCTTAGGACAGAACTCTAACTATGGCTACACCTTC.

The rearrangement uses TRBV27 and TRBJ2-7, with TRBD1 as a possible D gene (6 bases). Germline V gives CDR1 MNHEY, CDR2 SMNVEV (reference sequence). V was pared by 5 bases and J by 5 bases, with 13 bases between. CDR3 size: 13 residues. CDR3 protein: CASSRQVADEQYF. DNA for the CDR3: TGTGCCAGCAGTCGACAGGTGGCGGACGAGCAGTACTTC.

The chain employs TRBV7-2 and TRBJ2-1; 8 bases map to TRBD2. Trimming took 5 bases from V and 2 from J; bases not matched to a gene: 8. The CDR3 runs 16 residues. CDR1 and CDR2 from the germline V gene are SGHTA and FQGNSA. This CDR3 reads CASSPNSGVPYNEQFF. CDR3 bases: TGTGCCAGCAGCCCTAATAGCGGGGTTCCCTACAATGAGCAGTTCTTC.

This sequence joins TRBV2 and TRBJ2-1; 7 nucleotides line up with TRBD2. The CDR3 is made up of 13 amino acids. The V gene's germline CDR1 is SNHLY and CDR2 FYNNEI. Trimming cost V 7 bases and J 6 bases; bases outside gene matches: 6. The CDR3 loop is CASTGGRGNEQFF. Here the CDR3 DNA reads TGTGCCAGCACCGGTGGGAGGGGCAATGAGCAGTTCTTC. The entire variable domain, with the rest obtained from reference TRBV2 and TRBJ2-1, is as follows: EPEVTQTPSHQVTQMGQEVILRCVPISNHLYFYWYRQILGQKVEFLVSFYNNEISEKSEIFDDQFSVERPDGSNFTLKIRSTKLEDSAMYFCASTGGRGNEQFFGPGTRLTVL.

The chain is built from TRBV3-1 (or the pseudogene TRBV3-2) and TRBJ2-4; no definite D call. The CDR3 consists of 13 residues. Germline V gene lookup returns CDR1 LGHDT and CDR2 YNNKEL (reference sequence). V was cut by 5 bases and J by 5 bases, with 10 bases left in between. The CDR3 protein is CASSERGQNIQYF. The CDR3 DNA reads as TGTGCCAGCAGCGAAAGAGGCCAAAACATTCAGTACTTC.

The V call is TRBV5-1, the J call TRBJ1-1; D gene ambiguous. Germline lookup yields CDR1 SGHRS and CDR2 YFSETQ. V shed 2 bases and J shed 4 bases, with 9 bases lying between them. The CDR3 runs 13 residues. In nucleotides, the CDR3 is TGCGCCAGCAGCTTCCGGGGTGGCACTGAAGCTTTCTTT. This translates into CASSFRGGTEAFF.

This clone showed up just a few times. The rearrangement links TRBV7-2 to TRBJ1-2; TRBD1 matches at 8 bases. V lost 1 base to trimming and J lost 10 bases; unmatched junction nucleotides: 8. There are 14 residues in the CDR3. In germline, CDR1 is SGHTA, CDR2 FQGNSA. The CDR3: CASSLGTGREAYTF. The DNA of the CDR3 is TGTGCCAGCAGCTTAGGGACAGGGAGGGAGGCCTACACCTTC. Full variable domain (rest looked up from reference TRBV7-2 and TRBJ1-2): GAGVSQSPSNKVTEKGKDVELRCDPISGHTALYWYRQSLGQGLEFLIYFQGNSAPDKSGLPSDRFSAERTGGSVSTLTIQRTQQEDSAVYLCASSLGTGREAYTFGSGTRLTVV.

J is TRBJ1-5 and V is TRBV19; 9 bases map to TRBD1. V shed 3 bases, J shed 3 bases, and the junction held 3 bases outside the gene matches. Germline lookup yields CDR1 LNHDA and CDR2 SQIVND (reference sequence). This CDR3 contains 15 residues. The CDR3 region has the DNA TGTGCCAGTAGTATCGGGACAGGGACCAATCAGCCCCAGCATTTT. It encodes CASSIGTGTNQPQHF.

The V gene is TRBV5-1, the J gene TRBJ2-6, with D possibly being TRBD1 (5 bases). The V end lost 0 bases, the J end lost 2 bases, and 9 bases lay between the germline ends. CDR1 SGHRS and CDR2 YFSETQ come from the germline V gene. This CDR3 has 16 residues. CDR3 loop: CASSLGQQPGANVLTF. The CDR3 nucleotides read TGCGCCAGCAGCTTGGGACAGCAACCTGGGGCCAACGTCCTGACTTTC. Using reference TRBV5-1 and TRBJ2-6 for the parts outside the CDR3, the full variable domain is KAGVTQTPRYLIKTRGQQVTLSCSPISGHRSVSWYQQTPGQGLQFLFEYFSETQRNKGNFPGRFSGRQFSNSRSEMNVSTLELGDSALYLCASSLGQQPGANVLTFGAGSRLTVL.